These 14 T cell receptor beta chains came from one sample sequenced in a study of shared clonotypes between healthy human individuals. Profiling relied on immunoSEQ multiplex PCR, and the TCRdb table lists in-frame clones only, not all of them. In the table there are some 2.4 million clones, 93% of which are singletons. Sequencing input: naive CD4+ T cells from PBMCs. The subset was: CD45RA+ positively selected. Every receptor here comes from a man aged 18 to 35 in good health. Some clones in this sample may be carry-over from other donors' samples.

The chain combines TRBV28 with TRBJ2-7; TRBD1 or TRBD2 may be the D gene (5 bases each). The CDR3 covers 14 residues. CDR1 MDHEN and CDR2 SYDVKM come from the germline V gene. V was shortened by 5 bases and J by 3 bases, with 14 bases between the two germline ends. The CDR3 DNA sequence: TGTGCCAGCAGTCTAGGGGACGGGATCTACGAGCAGTACTTC. Translation: CASSLGDGIYEQYF.

The chain joins TRBV5-6 to TRBJ1-1; D ambiguous. This CDR3 contains 14 residues. Trimming shortened V by 6 bases and J by 0 bases, and 12 bases separated the two germline ends. The V gene's germline CDR1 is SGHDT and CDR2 YYEEEE. The CDR3 DNA follows: TGTGCCAGCACCCCATCGGTCATGAACACTGAAGCTTTCTTT. Residues: CASTPSVMNTEAFF. Filled out from reference TRBV5-6 and TRBJ1-1, the complete variable domain reads DAGVTQSPTHLIKTRGQQVTLRCSPKSGHDTVSWYQQALGQGPQFIFQYYEEEERQRGNFPDRFSGHQFPNYSSELNVNALLLGDSALYLCASTPSVMNTEAFFGQGTRLTVV.

Remarks on this clone: This CDR3 is also generated by other DNA sequences in the sample. J is TRBJ1-1 and V is TRBV5-1; 7 positions match TRBD1. The trim removed 4 bases at V and 1 base at J, leaving 4 bases unmatched. Germline CDR1 SGHRS, CDR2 YFSETQ. The CDR3 is 14 residues long. The CDR3 bases are TGCGCCAGCAGCGCAAGACAGGGGAACACTGAAGCTTTCTTT. Translated: CASSARQGNTEAFF.

Details on this clone: This sample includes further DNA sequences coding for the same CDR3. V gene TRBV19 combines with J gene TRBJ1-5, with D possibly TRBD1 on 5 matching bases. The germline CDR1 and CDR2 sequences are LNHDA and SQIVND (reference sequence). There are 14 residues in the CDR3. Trimming left V 4 bases short and J 2 bases short, with 9 bases between. The CDR3 bases are TGTGCCAGTAGTAGGAGGGGAGGCAATCAGCCCCAGCATTTT. Residues: CASSRRGGNQPQHF.

For this clone: Different DNA sequences within this sample yield the same CDR3. V gene TRBV5-6 combines with J gene TRBJ2-7, with a tentative D call TRBD1 (5 bases). The CDR3 length is 12 residues. Trimming pared 4 bases from V and 3 bases from J, leaving 8 bases between. Germline V CDR1 and CDR2: SGHDT, YYEEEE. The CDR3 DNA reads TGTGCCAGCAGCCGCACAGGCTACGAGCAGTACTTC. Translation gives CASSRTGYEQYF.

The chain's CDR3 is CASSPPGSGTGELFF. The CDR3 DNA follows: TGCGCCAGCAGCCCCCCCGGGAGCGGAACCGGGGAGCTGTTTTTT. The chain has TRBV4-1 and TRBJ2-2; possibly TRBD2 for D (6 bases). The CDR3 is 15 amino acids. V shed 4 bases and J shed 5 bases, with 14 bases lying between them. Germline CDR1 is MGHRA and CDR2 is YSYEKL.

The chain carries TRBV10-3 and TRBJ2-5; D possibly corresponds to TRBD1 (6 bases). Trimming cost V 6 bases and J 2 bases, with 10 bases left between them. Germline-derived CDR1 and CDR2 are ENHRY and SYGVKD. The CDR3 has 13 residues. CDR3 sequence reads: CAISPGQQETQYF. CDR3 nucleotides: TGTGCCATCAGCCCTGGACAGCAAGAGACCCAGTACTTC.

The V and J genes are TRBV10-1 and TRBJ2-7; perhaps TRBD2 as D (5 bases). This CDR3 is built from 15 residues. The V and J ends lost 6 bases and 2 bases respectively, with 17 bases between them. Germline CDR1 is WNHNN and CDR2 is SYGVQD (reference sequence). CDR3 sequence (DNA): TGCGCCAGCAGGGAAAGAAGGCTAGCCCCCTACGAGCAGTACTTC. Protein sequence: CASRERRLAPYEQYF.

The chain is built from TRBV18 and TRBJ2-7; D gene uncertain. Trimming pared 2 bases from V and 5 bases from J, leaving 13 bases between. This CDR3 is 14 amino acids long. Germline CDR1 is KGHSH and CDR2 is LQKENI. CDR3 residues: CASSPDTDVHEQYF. The CDR3 DNA reads TGTGCCAGCTCACCAGACACGGATGTCCACGAGCAGTACTTC.

The J gene is TRBJ2-7, the V gene TRBV11-2; 8 bases fit TRBD2. The CDR3 runs 15 residues. Germline V gives CDR1 SGHAT, CDR2 FQNNGV. V was pared by 5 bases and J by 7 bases, with 13 bases of the junction left unmatched. Here the CDR3 DNA reads TGTGCCAGCAGCCGAGGGAGTAGCGGGATTAAGGAGCAGTACTTC. Its protein product is CASSRGSSGIKEQYF.

The J gene is TRBJ2-3, the V gene TRBV5-1, with 11 bases identical to TRBD1. The CDR3 has 17 amino acids. Losses at the gene ends were 0 bases for V and 1 base for J; bases not matched to a gene: 4. Germline V gene lookup returns CDR1 SGHRS and CDR2 YFSETQ. The CDR3 spells CASSLAGTGGGTDTQYF. CDR3 coding DNA: TGCGCCAGCAGCTTGGCTGGGACAGGGGGAGGCACAGATACGCAGTATTTT.

The V call is TRBV5-1, the J call TRBJ1-2; D is uncertain. V was clipped by 5 bases and J by 1 base, with 9 bases between them. This CDR3 is built from 13 residues. Germline assignment: CDR1 SGHRS and CDR2 YFSETQ. In nucleotides, the CDR3 is TGCGCCAGCAGTTATGAGGGTAACTATGGCTACACCTTC. Amino acids: CASSYEGNYGYTF.

The V gene is TRBV28, the J gene TRBJ2-2, with 7 bases matching TRBD1. V was clipped by 6 bases and J by 4 bases; unmatched bases: 11. Germline-derived CDR1 and CDR2 are MDHEN and SYDVKM. This CDR3 is built from 16 residues. DNA of the CDR3: TGTGCCAGCAGGGCCCCCGGGACAGCGTTCACCGGGGAGCTGTTTTTT. Its translation: CASRAPGTAFTGELFF.

This clone came up a few times. J is TRBJ1-1 and V is TRBV5-1; D is uncertain. Trimming cost V 4 bases and J 1 base, with 14 bases left between them. Germline assignment: CDR1 SGHRS and CDR2 YFSETQ. The CDR3 runs to 15 residues. The DNA for the CDR3 is TGCGCCAGCAGCCCCACCCCCGGCGAGAACACTGAAGCTTTCTTT. It encodes CASSPTPGENTEAFF.